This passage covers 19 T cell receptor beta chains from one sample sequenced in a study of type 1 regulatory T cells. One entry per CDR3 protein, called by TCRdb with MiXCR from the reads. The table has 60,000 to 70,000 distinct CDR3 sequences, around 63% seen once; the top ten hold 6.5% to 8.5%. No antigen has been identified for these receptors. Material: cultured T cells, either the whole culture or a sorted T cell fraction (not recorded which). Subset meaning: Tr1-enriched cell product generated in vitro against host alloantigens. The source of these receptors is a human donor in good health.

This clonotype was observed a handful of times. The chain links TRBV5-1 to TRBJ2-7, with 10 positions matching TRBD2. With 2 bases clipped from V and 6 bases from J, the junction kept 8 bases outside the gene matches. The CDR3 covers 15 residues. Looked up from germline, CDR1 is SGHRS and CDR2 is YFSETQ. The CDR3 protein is CASSFLAGARREQYF. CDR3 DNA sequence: TGCGCCAGCAGCTTTCTAGCGGGAGCCCGCCGCGAGCAGTACTTC.

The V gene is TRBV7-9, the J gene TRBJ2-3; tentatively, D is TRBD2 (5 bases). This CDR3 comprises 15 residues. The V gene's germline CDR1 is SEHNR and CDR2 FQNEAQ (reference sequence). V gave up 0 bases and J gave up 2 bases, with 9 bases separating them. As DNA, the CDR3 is TGTGCCAGCAGCTTAGCAGGACTGAACACAGATACGCAGTATTTT. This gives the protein CASSLAGLNTDTQYF.

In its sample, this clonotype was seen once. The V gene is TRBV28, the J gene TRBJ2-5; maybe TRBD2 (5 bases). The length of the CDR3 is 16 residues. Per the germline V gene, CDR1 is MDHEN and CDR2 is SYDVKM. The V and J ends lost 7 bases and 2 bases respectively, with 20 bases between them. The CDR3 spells CASTSRTVGEQETQYF. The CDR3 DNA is TGTGCCAGCACCTCACGGACGGTGGGAGAACAAGAGACCCAGTACTTC.

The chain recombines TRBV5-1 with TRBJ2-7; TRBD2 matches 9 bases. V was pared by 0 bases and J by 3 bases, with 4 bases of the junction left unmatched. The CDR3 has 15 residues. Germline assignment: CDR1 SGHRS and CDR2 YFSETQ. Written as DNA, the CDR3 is TGCGCCAGCAGCTTGGTGGCTAGCGGGGACTACGAGCAGTACTTC. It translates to CASSLVASGDYEQYF.

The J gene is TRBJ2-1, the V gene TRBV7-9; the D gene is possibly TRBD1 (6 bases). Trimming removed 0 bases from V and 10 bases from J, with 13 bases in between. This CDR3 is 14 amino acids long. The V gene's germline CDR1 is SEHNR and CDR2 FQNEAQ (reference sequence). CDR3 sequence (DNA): TGTGCCAGCAGCTTAGCGGGGGCAGGCCGCGAGCAGTTCTTC. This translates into CASSLAGAGREQFF.

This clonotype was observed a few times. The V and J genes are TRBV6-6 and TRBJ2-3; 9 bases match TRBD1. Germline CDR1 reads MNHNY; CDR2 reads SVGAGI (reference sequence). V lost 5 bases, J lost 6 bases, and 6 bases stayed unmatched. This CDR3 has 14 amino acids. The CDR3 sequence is CASSGRDREDTQYF. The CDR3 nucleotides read TGTGCCAGCAGTGGTCGGGACAGGGAGGATACGCAGTATTTT.

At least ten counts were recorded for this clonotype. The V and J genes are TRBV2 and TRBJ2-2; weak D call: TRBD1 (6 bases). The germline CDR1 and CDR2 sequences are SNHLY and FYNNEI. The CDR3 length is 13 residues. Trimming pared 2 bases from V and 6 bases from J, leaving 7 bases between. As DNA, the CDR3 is TGTGCCAGCAGTGAACAGGGGCCCGGGGAGCTGTTTTTT. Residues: CASSEQGPGELFF.

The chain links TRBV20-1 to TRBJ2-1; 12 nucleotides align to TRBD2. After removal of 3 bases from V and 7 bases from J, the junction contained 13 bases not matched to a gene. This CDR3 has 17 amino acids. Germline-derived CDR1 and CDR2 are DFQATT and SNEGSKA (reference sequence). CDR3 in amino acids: CSASQRRLAGAQNEQFF. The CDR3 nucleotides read TGCAGTGCTAGCCAACGTAGACTAGCGGGAGCTCAGAATGAGCAGTTCTTC.

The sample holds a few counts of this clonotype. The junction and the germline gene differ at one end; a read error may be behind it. The CDR3 reads CATSRDVLGEQYF. DNA of the CDR3: TGTGCTACCAGCAGAGATGTTCTGGGGGAGCAGTACTTC. This rearrangement joins TRBV15 to TRBJ2-7; unclear D gene. Germline CDR1 reads LNHNV; CDR2 reads YYDKDF (reference sequence). This CDR3 is 13 amino acids long.

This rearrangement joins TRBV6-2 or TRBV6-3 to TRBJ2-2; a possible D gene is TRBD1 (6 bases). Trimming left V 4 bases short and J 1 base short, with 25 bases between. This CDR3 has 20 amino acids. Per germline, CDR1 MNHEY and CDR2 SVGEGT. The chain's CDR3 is CASSWPETGVLPVNTGELFF. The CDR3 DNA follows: TGTGCCAGCAGTTGGCCTGAGACAGGCGTGCTTCCCGTGAACACCGGGGAGCTGTTTTTT.

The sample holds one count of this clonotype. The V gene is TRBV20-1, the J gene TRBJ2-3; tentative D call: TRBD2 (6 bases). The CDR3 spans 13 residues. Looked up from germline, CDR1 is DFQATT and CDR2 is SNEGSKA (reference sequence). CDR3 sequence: CSQGLLLTDTQYF. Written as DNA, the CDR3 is TGCAGCCAGGGACTGTTACTCACAGATACGCAGTATTTT.

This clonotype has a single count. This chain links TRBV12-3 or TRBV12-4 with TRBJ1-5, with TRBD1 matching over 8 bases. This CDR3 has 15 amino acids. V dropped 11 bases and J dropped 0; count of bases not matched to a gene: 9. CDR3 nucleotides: TGTGCCGGCACGCGGGACAGGAATAGCAATCAGCCCCAGCATTTT. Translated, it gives CAGTRDRNSNQPQHF.

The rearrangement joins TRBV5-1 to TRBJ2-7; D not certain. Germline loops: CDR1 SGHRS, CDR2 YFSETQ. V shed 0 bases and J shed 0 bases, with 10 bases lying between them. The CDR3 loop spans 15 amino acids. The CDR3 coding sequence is TGCGCCAGCAGCTTGGGGGCAGAATTCTCCTACGAGCAGTACTTC. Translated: CASSLGAEFSYEQYF.

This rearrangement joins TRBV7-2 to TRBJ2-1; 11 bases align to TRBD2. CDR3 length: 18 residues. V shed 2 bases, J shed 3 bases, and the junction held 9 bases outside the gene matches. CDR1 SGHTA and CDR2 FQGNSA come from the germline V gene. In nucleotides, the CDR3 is TGTGCCAGCAGCTTATGGCCTAGCGGGAGGTCGTACTACAATGAGCAGTTCTTC. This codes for CASSLWPSGRSYYNEQFF.

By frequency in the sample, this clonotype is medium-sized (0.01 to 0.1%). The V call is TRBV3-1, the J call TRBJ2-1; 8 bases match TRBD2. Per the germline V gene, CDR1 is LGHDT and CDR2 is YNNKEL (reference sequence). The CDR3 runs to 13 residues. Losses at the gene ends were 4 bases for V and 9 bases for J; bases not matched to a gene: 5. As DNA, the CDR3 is TGTGCCAGCAGCCCGCCGACTAGCGTTGAGCAGTTCTTC. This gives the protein CASSPPTSVEQFF.

CDR3 protein: CASSLTDGTAKNIQYF. In DNA, the CDR3 is TGTGCCAGCAGTTTAACGGATGGGACGGCCAAAAACATTCAGTACTTC. This rearrangement joins TRBV28 to TRBJ2-4; the D gene could be TRBD1 or TRBD2 (5 bases each). The CDR3 has 16 amino acids. Germline V gene data show CDR1 as MDHEN and CDR2 as SYDVKM. V lost 2 bases, J lost 1 base, and 12 bases lay in between.

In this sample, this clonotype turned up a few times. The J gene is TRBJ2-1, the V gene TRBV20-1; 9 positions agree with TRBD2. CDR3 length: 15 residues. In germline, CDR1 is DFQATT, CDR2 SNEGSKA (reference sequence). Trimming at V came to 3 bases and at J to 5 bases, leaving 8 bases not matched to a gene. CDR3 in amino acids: CSASLSSGTDNEQFF. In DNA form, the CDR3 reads TGCAGTGCTAGTCTGTCTAGCGGGACAGACAATGAGCAGTTCTTC.

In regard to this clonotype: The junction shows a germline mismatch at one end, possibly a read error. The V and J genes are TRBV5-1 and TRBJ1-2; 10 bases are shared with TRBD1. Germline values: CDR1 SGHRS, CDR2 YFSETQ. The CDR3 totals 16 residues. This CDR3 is CASTLDGDRGNYGYTF. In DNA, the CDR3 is TGCGCCAGCACCTTGGATGGGGACAGGGGCAACTATGGCTACACCTTC.

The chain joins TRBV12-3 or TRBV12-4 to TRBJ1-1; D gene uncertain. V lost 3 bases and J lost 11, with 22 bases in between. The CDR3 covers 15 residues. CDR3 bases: TGTGCCAGCAGTTTTTCGATGAATTTTGTAGGAGGGGCTTTCTTT. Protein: CASSFSMNFVGGAFF.